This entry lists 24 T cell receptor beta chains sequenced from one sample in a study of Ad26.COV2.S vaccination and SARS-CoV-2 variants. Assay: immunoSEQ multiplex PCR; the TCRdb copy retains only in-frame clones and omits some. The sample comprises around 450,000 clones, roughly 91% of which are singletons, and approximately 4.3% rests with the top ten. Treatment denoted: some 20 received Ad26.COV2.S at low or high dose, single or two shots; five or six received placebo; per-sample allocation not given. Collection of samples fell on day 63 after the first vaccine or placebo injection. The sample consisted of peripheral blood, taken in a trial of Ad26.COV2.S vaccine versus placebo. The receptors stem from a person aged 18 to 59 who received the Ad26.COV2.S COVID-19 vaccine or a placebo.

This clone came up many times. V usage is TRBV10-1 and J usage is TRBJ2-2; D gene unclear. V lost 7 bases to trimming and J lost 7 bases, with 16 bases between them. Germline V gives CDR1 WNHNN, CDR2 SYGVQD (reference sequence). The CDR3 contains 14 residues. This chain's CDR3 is CASNRWRRHGELFF. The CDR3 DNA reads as TGCGCCAGCAATAGATGGCGGCGGCACGGGGAGCTGTTTTTT.

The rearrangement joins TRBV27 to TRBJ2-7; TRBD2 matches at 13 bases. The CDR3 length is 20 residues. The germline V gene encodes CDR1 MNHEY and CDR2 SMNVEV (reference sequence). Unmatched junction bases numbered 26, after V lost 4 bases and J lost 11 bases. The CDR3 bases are TGTGCCAGCAGTTCGCTAGCCCCCGGACTAGCGGGAGTGGGCGACTACGCGGAGTACTTC. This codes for CASSSLAPGLAGVGDYAEYF.

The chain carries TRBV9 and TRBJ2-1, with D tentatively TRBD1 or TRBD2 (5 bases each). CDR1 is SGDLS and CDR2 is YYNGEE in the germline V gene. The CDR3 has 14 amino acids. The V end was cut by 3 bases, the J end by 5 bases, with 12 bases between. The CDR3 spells CASSATGAHNEQFF. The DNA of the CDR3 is TGTGCCAGCAGCGCTACCGGGGCCCACAATGAGCAGTTCTTC.

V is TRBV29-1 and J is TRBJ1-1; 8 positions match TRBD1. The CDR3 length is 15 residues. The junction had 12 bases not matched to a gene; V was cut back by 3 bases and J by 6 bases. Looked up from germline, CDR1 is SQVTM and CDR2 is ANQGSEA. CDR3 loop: CSVDRAGGRNSEAFF. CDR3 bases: TGCAGCGTTGATAGGGCAGGGGGCAGGAATTCTGAAGCTTTCTTT.

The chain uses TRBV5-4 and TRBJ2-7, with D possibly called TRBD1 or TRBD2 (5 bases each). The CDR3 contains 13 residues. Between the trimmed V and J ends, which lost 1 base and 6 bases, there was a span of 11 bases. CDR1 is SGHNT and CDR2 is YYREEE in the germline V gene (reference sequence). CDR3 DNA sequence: TGTGCCAGCAGCTTGCATCCGGGGACCGAGCAGTACTTC. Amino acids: CASSLHPGTEQYF.

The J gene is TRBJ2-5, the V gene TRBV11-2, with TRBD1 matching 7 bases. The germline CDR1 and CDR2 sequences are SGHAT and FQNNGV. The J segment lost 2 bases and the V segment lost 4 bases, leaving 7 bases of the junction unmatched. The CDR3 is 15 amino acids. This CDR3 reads CASSYGQALQETQYF. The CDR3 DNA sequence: TGTGCCAGCAGCTACGGACAGGCCCTACAAGAGACCCAGTACTTC.

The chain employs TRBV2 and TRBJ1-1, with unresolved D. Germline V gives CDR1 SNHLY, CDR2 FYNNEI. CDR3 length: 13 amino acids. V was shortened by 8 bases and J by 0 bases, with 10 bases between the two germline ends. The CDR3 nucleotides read TGTGCCAGCCGCCAGTTAATGAACACTGAAGCTTTCTTT. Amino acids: CASRQLMNTEAFF.

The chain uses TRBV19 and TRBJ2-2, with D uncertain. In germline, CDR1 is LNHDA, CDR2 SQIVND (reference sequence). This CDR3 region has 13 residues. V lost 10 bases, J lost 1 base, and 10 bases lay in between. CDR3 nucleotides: TGTGCCACCCCCGCATGGAACACCGGGGAGCTGTTTTTT. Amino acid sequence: CATPAWNTGELFF. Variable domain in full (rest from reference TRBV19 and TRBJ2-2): DGGITQSPKYLFRKEGQNVTLSCEQNLNHDAMYWYRQDPGQGLRLIYYSQIVNDFQKGDIAEGYSVSREKKESFPLTVTSAQKNPTAFYLCATPAWNTGELFFGEGSRLTVL.

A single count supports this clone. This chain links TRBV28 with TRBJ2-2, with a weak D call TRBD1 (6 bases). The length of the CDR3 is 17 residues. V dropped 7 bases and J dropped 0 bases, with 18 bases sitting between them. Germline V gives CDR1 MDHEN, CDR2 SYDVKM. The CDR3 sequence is CASTTHHRASNTGELFF. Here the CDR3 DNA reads TGTGCCAGCACCACACACCACAGGGCTTCGAACACCGGGGAGCTGTTTTTT.

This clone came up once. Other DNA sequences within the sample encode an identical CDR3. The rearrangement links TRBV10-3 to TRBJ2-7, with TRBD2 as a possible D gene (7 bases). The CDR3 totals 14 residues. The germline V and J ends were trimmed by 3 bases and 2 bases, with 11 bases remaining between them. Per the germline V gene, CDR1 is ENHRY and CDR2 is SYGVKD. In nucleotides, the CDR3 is TGTGCCATCAGTGACAGGGGAGGGACCTACGAGCAGTACTTC. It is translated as CAISDRGGTYEQYF.

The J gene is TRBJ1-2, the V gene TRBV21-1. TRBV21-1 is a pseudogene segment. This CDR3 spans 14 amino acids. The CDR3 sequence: CASSKVSQGGGYTF. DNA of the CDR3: TGTGCCAGCAGCAAAGTCAGCCAGGGAGGAGGCTACACCTTC.

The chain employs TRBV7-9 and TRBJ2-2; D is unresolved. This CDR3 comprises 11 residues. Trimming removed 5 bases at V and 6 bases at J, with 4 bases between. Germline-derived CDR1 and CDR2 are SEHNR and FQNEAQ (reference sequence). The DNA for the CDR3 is TGTGCCAGCAGCGGCGCCGGGGAGCTGTTTTTT. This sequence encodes CASSGAGELFF. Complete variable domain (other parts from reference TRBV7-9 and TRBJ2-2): DTGVSQNPRHKITKRGQNVTFRCDPISEHNRLYWYRQTLGQGPEFLTYFQNEAQLEKSRLLSDRFSAERPKGSFSTLEIQRTEQGDSAMYLCASSGAGELFFGEGSRLTVL.

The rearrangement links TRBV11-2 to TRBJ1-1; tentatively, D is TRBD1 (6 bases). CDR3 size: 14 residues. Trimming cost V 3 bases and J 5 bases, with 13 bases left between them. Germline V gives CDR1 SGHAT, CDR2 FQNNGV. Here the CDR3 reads CASSFDQGWTEAFF. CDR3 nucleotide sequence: TGTGCCAGCAGCTTTGACCAGGGGTGGACTGAAGCTTTCTTT. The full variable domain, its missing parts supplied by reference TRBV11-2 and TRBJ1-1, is EAGVAQSPRYKIIEKRQSVAFWCNPISGHATLYWYQQILGQGPKLLIQFQNNGVVDDSQLPKDRFSAERLKGVDSTLKIQPAKLEDSAVYLCASSFDQGWTEAFFGQGTRLTVV.

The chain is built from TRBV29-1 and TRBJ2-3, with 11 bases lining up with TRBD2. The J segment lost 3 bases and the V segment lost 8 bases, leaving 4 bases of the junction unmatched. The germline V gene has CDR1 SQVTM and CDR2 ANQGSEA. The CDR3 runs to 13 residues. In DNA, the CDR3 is TGCAGCTCACGGACTAGCGGGACAGATACGCAGTATTTT. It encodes CSSRTSGTDTQYF.

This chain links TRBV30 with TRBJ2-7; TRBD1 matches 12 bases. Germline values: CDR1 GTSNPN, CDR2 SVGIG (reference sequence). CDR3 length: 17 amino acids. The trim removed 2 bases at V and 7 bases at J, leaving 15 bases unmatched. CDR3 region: CAWSSHLPGQGAREQYF. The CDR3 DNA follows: TGTGCCTGGAGTTCCCACCTACCGGGACAGGGGGCGCGTGAGCAGTACTTC.

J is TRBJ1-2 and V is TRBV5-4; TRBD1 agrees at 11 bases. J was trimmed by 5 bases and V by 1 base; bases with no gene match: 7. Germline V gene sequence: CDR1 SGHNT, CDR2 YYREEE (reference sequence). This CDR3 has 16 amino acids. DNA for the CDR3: TGTGCCAGCAGCTTGTGGACAGGGGGCTTAGGGTATGGCTACACCTTC. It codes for CASSLWTGGLGYGYTF. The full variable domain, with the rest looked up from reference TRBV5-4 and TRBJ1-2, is ETGVTQSPTHLIKTRGQQVTLRCSSQSGHNTVSWYQQALGQGPQFIFQYYREEENGRGNFPPRFSGLQFPNYSSELNVNALELDDSALYLCASSLWTGGLGYGYTFGSGTRLTVV.

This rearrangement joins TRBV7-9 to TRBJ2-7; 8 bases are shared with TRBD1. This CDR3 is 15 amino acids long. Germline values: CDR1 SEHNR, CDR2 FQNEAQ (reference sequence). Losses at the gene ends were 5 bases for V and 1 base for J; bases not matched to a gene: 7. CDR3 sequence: CASSPRQGISYEQYF. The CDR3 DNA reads TGTGCCAGCAGCCCTCGACAGGGGATATCCTACGAGCAGTACTTC.

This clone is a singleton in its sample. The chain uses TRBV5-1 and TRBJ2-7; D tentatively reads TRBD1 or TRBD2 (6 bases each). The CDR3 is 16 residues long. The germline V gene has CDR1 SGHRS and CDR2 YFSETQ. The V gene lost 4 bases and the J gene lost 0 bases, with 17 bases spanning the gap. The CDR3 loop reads CASSQGGRASSYEQYF. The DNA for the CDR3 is TGCGCCAGCAGCCAAGGGGGGCGGGCTAGCTCCTACGAGCAGTACTTC.

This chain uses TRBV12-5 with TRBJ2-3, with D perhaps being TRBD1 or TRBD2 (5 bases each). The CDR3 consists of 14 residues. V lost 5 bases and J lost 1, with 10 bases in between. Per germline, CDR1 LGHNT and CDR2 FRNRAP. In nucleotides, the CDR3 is TGTGCTAGTGGTGTCCAGGGAGGCACAGATACGCAGTATTTT. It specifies CASGVQGGTDTQYF.

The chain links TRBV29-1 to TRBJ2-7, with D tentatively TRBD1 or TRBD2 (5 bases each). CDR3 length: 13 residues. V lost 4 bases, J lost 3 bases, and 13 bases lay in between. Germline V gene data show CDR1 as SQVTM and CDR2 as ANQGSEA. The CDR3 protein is CSVGRERDYEQYF. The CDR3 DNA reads TGCAGCGTTGGCAGGGAACGGGACTACGAGCAGTACTTC.

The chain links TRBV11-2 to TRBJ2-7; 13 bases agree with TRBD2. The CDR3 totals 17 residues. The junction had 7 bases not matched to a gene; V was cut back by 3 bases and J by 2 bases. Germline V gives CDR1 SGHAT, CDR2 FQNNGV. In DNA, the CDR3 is TGTGCCAGCAGCTTCCTCCAGGGGACTAGCGGGACCTACGAGCAGTACTTC. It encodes CASSFLQGTSGTYEQYF. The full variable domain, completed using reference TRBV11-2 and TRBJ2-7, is EAGVAQSPRYKIIEKRQSVAFWCNPISGHATLYWYQQILGQGPKLLIQFQNNGVVDDSQLPKDRFSAERLKGVDSTLKIQPAKLEDSAVYLCASSFLQGTSGTYEQYFGPGTRLTVT.

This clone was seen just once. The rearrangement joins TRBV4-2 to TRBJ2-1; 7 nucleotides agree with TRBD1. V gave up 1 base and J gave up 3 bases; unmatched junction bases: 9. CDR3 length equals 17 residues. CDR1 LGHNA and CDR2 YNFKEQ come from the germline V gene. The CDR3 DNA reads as TGTGCCAGCAGCCAAGGGCCGGACAGGAGAAGCTACAATGAGCAGTTCTTC. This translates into CASSQGPDRRSYNEQFF.

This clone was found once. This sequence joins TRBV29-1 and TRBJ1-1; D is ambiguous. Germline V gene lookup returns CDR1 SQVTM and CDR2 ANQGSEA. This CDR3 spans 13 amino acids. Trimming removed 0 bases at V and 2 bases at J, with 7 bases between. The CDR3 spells CSVEDGSNTEAFF. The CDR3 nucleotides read TGCAGCGTTGAAGATGGCAGTAACACTGAAGCTTTCTTT.

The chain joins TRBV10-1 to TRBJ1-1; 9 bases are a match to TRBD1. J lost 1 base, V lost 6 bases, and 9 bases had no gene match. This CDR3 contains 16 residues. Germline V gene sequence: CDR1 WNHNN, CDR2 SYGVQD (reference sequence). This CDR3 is CASRKRGQGRNTEAFF. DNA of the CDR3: TGCGCCAGCAGGAAGAGAGGACAGGGGAGGAACACTGAAGCTTTCTTT.